Included here is one T cell receptor (beta chain) sequence, with context. Its target is unknown. The germline V and J ends were trimmed by 6 bases and 2 bases, with 16 bases remaining between them. Germline CDR1 MNHEY, CDR2 SMNVEV (reference sequence). The CDR3 covers 15 residues. TCRdb's copy holds only in-frame clones and misses some; the assay was immunoSEQ multiplex PCR. Here the sample spans 140,000 or so clones, about 90% being singletons. The donors belonged to the approximately 120-subject validation cohort, separate from the roughly 670-subject first cohort. These data are taken from a study of cytomegalovirus exposure and HLA in healthy donors. The wider study: Per a later analysis, the roughly 700 first-cohort and over 90 validation repertoires shared one platform.

Findings and limits, study-wide: Cytomegalovirus association was assigned to about 150 TCR beta chains.

The source of this sequence is a woman in her twenties or thirties in good health and CMV-seropositive. The sequenced sample consisted of PBMCs. The V call is TRBV27, the J call TRBJ1-2; D might be TRBD1 (6 bases). Here the CDR3 DNA reads TGTGCCAGCAGCATAACCGGGACACTGAACTATGGCTACACCTTC. This translates into CASSITGTLNYGYTF.